The following is a TCR gamma chain sequence with its context. What it binds is not known. Other DNA sequences in this sample translate to the same CDR3. The data were taken from a study of Vδ1+ human thymocytes. Sequences come from RNA converted to cDNA by reverse transcription. Pooled V-gene forward primers with one constant-region reverse primer generated the CDR3 amplicons by multiplex PCR. TCRdb redid clone calling on the multiplex PCR reads using CATT. The sample records 25,000 to 35,000 gamma-chain clones, over 15% being singletons. Germline V gene sequence: CDR1 EGSTGY, CDR2 YDSYTSSV. The junction had 6 bases not matched to a gene; V was cut back by 1 base and J by 4 bases. The CDR3 length is 15 residues. Study-wide results and limits: Thymic delta-chain repertoires held 20% to 25% Vdelta2 sequences and few Vdelta3, despite high sort purity. Bulk repertoire data may be misinterpreted because of unexpected Vdelta2 sequences. In the thymus, TRG and TRD repertoires looked highly polyclonal with Gaussian CDR3 lengths.

Sequencing was done on a sample of Vdelta1+ gamma-delta thymocytes from the thymus. As for subset: FACS-sorted CD3+ TCRalphabeta- TCRVdelta1+ TCRVdelta2- thymocytes. The TCR originated in a boy under two years old who had congenital heart surgery. The chain recombines TRGV4 with TRGJP1. The DNA for the CDR3 is TGTGCCACCTGGGATGGTAGGGGCACTGGTTGGTTCAAGATATTT. Translation gives CATWDGRGTGWFKIF.